The 10 T cell receptor beta chains below were found in one sample sequenced in a study of blood T cell repertoires in COVID-19. Sequencing was performed with immunoSEQ multiplex PCR; in TCRdb, only in-frame clones are kept and a portion is missing. The data contain 200,000 to 250,000 clones, nearly 90% of them seen just once; the ten biggest clones take up 10% to 14%. The material sequenced was PBMCs or T cells enriched from blood (not recorded which). The source of these receptors is a man in his thirties or forties who had recovered from COVID-19.

The chain has TRBV6-5 and TRBJ2-7; TRBD2 agrees at 8 bases. Trimming at V came to 6 bases and at J to 0 bases, leaving 7 bases not matched to a gene. Germline V lookup: CDR1 MNHEY, CDR2 SVGAGI. This CDR3 contains 15 residues. The CDR3 nucleotides read TGTGCCAGCAGCCGCGGCGGGGGGAGCTCCTACGAGCAGTACTTC. Protein sequence: CASSRGGGSSYEQYF.

The genes are TRBV9 and TRBJ2-7; 7 nucleotides line up with TRBD1. J was trimmed by 3 bases and V by 1 base; bases with no gene match: 7. The CDR3 extends over 15 amino acids. Germline V gene lookup returns CDR1 SGDLS and CDR2 YYNGEE. The CDR3 DNA sequence: TGTGCCAGCAGCGTATCGTGGGACAGCTACTACGAGCAGTACTTC. Amino acids: CASSVSWDSYYEQYF.

J is TRBJ2-3 and V is TRBV6-5; 10 nucleotides match TRBD2. CDR3 size: 15 residues. Trimming took 7 bases from V and 4 from J; bases not matched to a gene: 8. Germline loops: CDR1 MNHEY, CDR2 SVGAGI. The CDR3 protein is CASTPTSGQADTQYF. In nucleotides, the CDR3 is TGTGCCAGCACCCCGACTAGCGGGCAAGCAGATACGCAGTATTTT.

This rearrangement joins TRBV5-8 to TRBJ1-1, with D maybe TRBD1 (6 bases). Trimming shortened V by 6 bases and J by 1 base, and 16 bases separated the two germline ends. CDR3 length: 15 residues. Germline loops: CDR1 SGHTS, CDR2 YDEGEE. The CDR3 loop reads CASTDLGAQNTEAFF. The CDR3 bases are TGTGCCAGCACCGATTTGGGGGCGCAGAACACTGAAGCTTTCTTT.

This chain uses TRBV28 with TRBJ2-7; the D gene is possibly TRBD1 (5 bases). Germline-derived CDR1 and CDR2 are MDHEN and SYDVKM. Deletions cut 6 bases from V and 3 bases from J, with 21 bases between. CDR3 size: 16 residues. The CDR3 region has the DNA TGTGCCAGCAGCCCGGCCGACAGTCTATCCGTCTACGAGCAGTACTTC. It translates to CASSPADSLSVYEQYF.

The chain carries TRBV25-1 and TRBJ1-3, with 9 nucleotides matching TRBD1. The CDR3 contains 17 residues. V lost 4 bases and J lost 6; bases outside the gene matches: 13. Germline assignment: CDR1 MGHDK and CDR2 SYGVNS. As DNA, the CDR3 is TGTGCCAGCAGTGCACAGACCGGGACAGGGAGGGCAAACACCATATATTTT. Translated: CASSAQTGTGRANTIYF. The full variable domain, with the rest looked up from reference TRBV25-1 and TRBJ1-3, is EADIYQTPRYLVIGTGKKITLECSQTMGHDKMYWYQQDPGMELHLIHYSYGVNSTEKGDLSSESTVSRIRTEHFPLTLESARPSHTSQYLCASSAQTGTGRANTIYFGEGSWLTVV.

The chain uses TRBV6-5 and TRBJ1-5; 8 bases match TRBD1. Germline CDR1 is MNHEY and CDR2 is SVGAGI. The CDR3 runs to 13 residues. After removal of 6 bases from V and 6 bases from J, the junction contained 4 bases not matched to a gene. CDR3 nucleotides: TGTGCCAGCAGGACAGGGGTTGCTCAGCCCCAGCATTTT. Translating it yields CASRTGVAQPQHF.

The chain has TRBV19 and TRBJ2-1, with D unresolved. Germline V gene lookup returns CDR1 LNHDA and CDR2 SQIVND (reference sequence). The CDR3 contains 14 residues. Trimming pared 6 bases from V and 0 bases from J, leaving 9 bases between. The CDR3 nucleotides are TGTGCCAGTAGAAAGATGAGCTCCTACAATGAGCAGTTCTTC. The encoded protein is CASRKMSSYNEQFF.

The rearrangement joins TRBV10-3 to TRBJ2-7, with D unresolved. The germline V and J ends were trimmed by 3 bases and 11 bases, with 14 bases remaining between them. The CDR3 runs to 12 residues. Germline values: CDR1 ENHRY, CDR2 SYGVKD. The CDR3 nucleotides are TGTGCCATCAGTGACCCGCCCCTGGAGAAGTACTTC. Encoded protein: CAISDPPLEKYF.

The genes are TRBV29-1 and TRBJ1-1; the match to TRBD1 covers 7 bases. The germline gives CDR1 SQVTM, CDR2 ANQGSEA. The ends lost 7 bases at V and 6 bases at J; junction bases unmatched: 11. The CDR3 totals 13 residues. CDR3 residues: CSAGRDRGPEAFF. CDR3 DNA sequence: TGCAGCGCAGGCCGGGACAGAGGCCCTGAAGCTTTCTTT.